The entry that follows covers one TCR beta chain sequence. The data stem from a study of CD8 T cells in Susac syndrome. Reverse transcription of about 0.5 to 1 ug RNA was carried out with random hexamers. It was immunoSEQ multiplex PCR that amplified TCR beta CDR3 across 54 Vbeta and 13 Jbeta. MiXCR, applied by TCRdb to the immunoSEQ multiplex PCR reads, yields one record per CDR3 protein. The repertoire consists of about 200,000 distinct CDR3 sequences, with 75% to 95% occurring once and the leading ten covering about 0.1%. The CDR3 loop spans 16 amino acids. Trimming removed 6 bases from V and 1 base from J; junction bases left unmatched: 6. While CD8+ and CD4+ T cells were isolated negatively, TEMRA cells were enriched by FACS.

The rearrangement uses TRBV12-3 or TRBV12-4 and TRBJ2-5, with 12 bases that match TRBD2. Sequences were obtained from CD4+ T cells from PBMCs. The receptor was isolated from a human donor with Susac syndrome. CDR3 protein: CASSPTSGGTQETQYF. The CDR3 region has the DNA TGTGCCAGCAGCCCGACTAGCGGGGGAACCCAAGAGACCCAGTACTTC.